Detailed here is one T cell receptor beta chain. This specimen belongs to a study of blood T cell repertoires in COVID-19. TCRdb's copy holds only in-frame clones and misses some; the assay was immunoSEQ multiplex PCR. Among some 350,000 clones listed, about 86% were seen once. The sample was peripheral blood. The TCR sequence derives from a man under 40 with active or convalescent COVID-19.

The CDR3 region is CASSFTVATNEKLFF. In DNA, the CDR3 is TGTGCCAGCAGTTTTACAGTTGCAACTAATGAAAAACTGTTTTTT. The chain combines TRBV27 with TRBJ1-4; D not resolved. The CDR3 consists of 15 residues. Germline V gene lookup returns CDR1 MNHEY and CDR2 SMNVEV (reference sequence). V dropped 3 bases and J dropped 0 bases, with 8 bases sitting between them. The full variable domain, in which reference TRBV27 and TRBJ1-4 provide the parts outside the CDR3, is EAQVTQNPRYLITVTGKKLTVTCSQNMNHEYMSWYRQDPGLGLRQIYYSMNVEVTDKGDVPEGYKVSRKEKRNFPLILESPSPNQTSLYFCASSFTVATNEKLFFGSGTQLSVL.